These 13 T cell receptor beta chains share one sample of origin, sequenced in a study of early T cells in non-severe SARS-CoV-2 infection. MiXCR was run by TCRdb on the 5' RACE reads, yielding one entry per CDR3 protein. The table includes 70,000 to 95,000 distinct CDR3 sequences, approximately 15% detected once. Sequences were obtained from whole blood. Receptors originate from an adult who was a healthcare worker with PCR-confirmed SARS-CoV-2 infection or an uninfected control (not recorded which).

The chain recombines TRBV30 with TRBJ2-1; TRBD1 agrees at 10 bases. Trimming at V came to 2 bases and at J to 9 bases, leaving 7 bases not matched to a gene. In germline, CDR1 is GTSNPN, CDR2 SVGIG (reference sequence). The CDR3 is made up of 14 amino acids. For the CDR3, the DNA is TGTGCCTGGAGTACGGGGACAGGGGATCGTGAGCAGTTCTTC. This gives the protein CAWSTGTGDREQFF.

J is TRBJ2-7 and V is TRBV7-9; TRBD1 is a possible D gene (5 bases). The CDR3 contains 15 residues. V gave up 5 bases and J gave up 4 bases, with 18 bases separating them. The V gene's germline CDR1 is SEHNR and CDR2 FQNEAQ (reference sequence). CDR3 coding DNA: TGTGCCAGCAGCCCGACAGTGGGGCGCGGTTACGAGCAGTACTTC. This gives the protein CASSPTVGRGYEQYF. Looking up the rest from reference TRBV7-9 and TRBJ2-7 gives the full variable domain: DTGVSQNPRHKITKRGQNVTFRCDPISEHNRLYWYRQTLGQGPEFLTYFQNEAQLEKSRLLSDRFSAERPKGSFSTLEIQRTEQGDSAMYLCASSPTVGRGYEQYFGPGTRLTVT.

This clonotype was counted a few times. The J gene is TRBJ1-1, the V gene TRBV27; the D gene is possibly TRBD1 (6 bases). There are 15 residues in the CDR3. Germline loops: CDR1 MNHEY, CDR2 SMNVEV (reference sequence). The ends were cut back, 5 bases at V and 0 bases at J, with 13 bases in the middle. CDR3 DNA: TGTGCCAGCAGTCCATATCAGGGGTTGAACACTGAAGCTTTCTTT. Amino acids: CASSPYQGLNTEAFF.

In nucleotides, the CDR3 is TGTGCCAGCAGCTTGACACAGCGGCCCCTCGAGCAGTACTTC. Translated: CASSLTQRPLEQYF. This chain connects TRBV5-4 to TRBJ2-7; tentatively, D is TRBD2 (5 bases). CDR1 SGHNT and CDR2 YYREEE come from the germline V gene (reference sequence). CDR3 size: 14 residues. V dropped 1 base and J dropped 6 bases, with 14 bases sitting between them.

The CDR3 nucleotides are TGTGCCAGCAGCCCCTCTGGCGGAATGAACACTGAAGCTTTCTTT. Translation: CASSPSGGMNTEAFF. The chain employs TRBV5-4 and TRBJ1-1; D is unclear. The V gene lost 4 bases and the J gene lost 0 bases, with 13 bases spanning the gap. The germline CDR1 and CDR2 sequences are SGHNT and YYREEE (reference sequence). The CDR3 length is 15 residues.

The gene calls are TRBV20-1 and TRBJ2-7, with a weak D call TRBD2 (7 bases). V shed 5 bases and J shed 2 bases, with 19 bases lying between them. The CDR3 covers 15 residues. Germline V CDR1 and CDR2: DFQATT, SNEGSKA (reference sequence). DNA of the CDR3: TGCAGTGCTCAACCTGGGCACGGGGGGCCCTACGAGCAGTACTTC. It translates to CSAQPGHGGPYEQYF.

This CDR3 is CASSYFEGVSEAFF. The CDR3 nucleotides read TGTGCCAGCAGTTACTTTGAGGGCGTCAGTGAAGCTTTCTTT. This chain uses TRBV6-5 with TRBJ1-1; unclear D gene. V lost 1 base to trimming and J lost 7 bases, with 13 bases between them. The germline V gene encodes CDR1 MNHEY and CDR2 SVGAGI. The CDR3 contains 14 residues.

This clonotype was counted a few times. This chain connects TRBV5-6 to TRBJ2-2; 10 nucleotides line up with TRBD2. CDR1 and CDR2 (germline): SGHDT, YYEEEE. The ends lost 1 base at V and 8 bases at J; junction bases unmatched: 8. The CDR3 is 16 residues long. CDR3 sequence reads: CASSLLPSGRIGELFF. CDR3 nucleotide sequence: TGTGCCAGCAGCTTGCTCCCTAGCGGGAGAATAGGGGAGCTGTTTTTT. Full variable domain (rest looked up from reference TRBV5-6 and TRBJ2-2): DAGVTQSPTHLIKTRGQQVTLRCSPKSGHDTVSWYQQALGQGPQFIFQYYEEEERQRGNFPDRFSGHQFPNYSSELNVNALLLGDSALYLCASSLLPSGRIGELFFGEGSRLTVL.

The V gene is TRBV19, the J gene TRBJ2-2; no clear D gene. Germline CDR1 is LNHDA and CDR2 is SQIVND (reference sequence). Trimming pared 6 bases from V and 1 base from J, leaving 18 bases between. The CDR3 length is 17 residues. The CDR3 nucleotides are TGTGCCAGTAGCCCACTCCTGGGTAGGGAGAACACCGGGGAGCTGTTTTTT. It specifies CASSPLLGRENTGELFF. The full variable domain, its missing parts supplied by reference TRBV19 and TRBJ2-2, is DGGITQSPKYLFRKEGQNVTLSCEQNLNHDAMYWYRQDPGQGLRLIYYSQIVNDFQKGDIAEGYSVSREKKESFPLTVTSAQKNPTAFYLCASSPLLGRENTGELFFGEGSRLTVL.

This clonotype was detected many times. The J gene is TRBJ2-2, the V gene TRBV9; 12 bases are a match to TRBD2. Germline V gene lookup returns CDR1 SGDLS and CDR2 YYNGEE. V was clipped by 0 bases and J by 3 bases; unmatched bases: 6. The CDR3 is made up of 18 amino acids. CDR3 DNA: TGTGCCAGCAGCGTAGTATCTAGCGGGGGGGCCCACACCGGGGAGCTGTTTTTT. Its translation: CASSVVSSGGAHTGELFF.

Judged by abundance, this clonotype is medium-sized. For the CDR3, the DNA is TGTGCCAGCGGGCTGGACGGCCCCTACAATGAGCAGTTCTTC. Protein sequence: CASGLDGPYNEQFF. The genes are TRBV27 and TRBJ2-1; D is undetermined. The germline V gene encodes CDR1 MNHEY and CDR2 SMNVEV (reference sequence). Trimming took 8 bases from V and 2 from J, leaving 13 bases between them. The CDR3 is 14 amino acids.

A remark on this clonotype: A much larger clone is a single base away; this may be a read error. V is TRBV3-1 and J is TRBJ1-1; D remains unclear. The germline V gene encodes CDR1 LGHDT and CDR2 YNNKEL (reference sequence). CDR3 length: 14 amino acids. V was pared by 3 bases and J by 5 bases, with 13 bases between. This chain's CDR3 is CASSQGEWGTEAFF. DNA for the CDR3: TGTGCCAGCAGCCAGGGTGAGTGGGGAACTGAAGCTTTCTTT.

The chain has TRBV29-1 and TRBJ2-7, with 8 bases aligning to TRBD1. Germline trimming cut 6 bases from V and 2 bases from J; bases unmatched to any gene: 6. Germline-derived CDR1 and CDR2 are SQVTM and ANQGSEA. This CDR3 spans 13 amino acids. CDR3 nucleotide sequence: TGCAGCGTGGGGGACAGGAGTCCCTACGAGCAGTACTTC. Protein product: CSVGDRSPYEQYF.